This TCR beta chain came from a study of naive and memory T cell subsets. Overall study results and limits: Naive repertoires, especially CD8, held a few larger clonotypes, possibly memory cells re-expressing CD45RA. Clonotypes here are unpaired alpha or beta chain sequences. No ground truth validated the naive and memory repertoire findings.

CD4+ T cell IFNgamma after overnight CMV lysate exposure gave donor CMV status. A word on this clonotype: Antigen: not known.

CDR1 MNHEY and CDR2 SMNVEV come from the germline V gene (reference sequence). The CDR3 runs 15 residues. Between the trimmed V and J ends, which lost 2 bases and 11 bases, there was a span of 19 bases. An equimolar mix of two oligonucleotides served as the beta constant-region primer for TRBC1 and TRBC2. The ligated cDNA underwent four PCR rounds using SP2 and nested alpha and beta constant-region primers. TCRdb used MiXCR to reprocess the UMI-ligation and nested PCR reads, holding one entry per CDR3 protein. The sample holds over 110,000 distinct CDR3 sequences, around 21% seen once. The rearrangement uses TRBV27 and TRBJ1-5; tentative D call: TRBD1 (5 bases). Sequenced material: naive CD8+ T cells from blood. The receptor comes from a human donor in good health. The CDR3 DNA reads TGTGCCAGCAGTTTAACGGGGCCCCCCCACGCGGCCCAGCATTTT. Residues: CASSLTGPPHAAQHF.